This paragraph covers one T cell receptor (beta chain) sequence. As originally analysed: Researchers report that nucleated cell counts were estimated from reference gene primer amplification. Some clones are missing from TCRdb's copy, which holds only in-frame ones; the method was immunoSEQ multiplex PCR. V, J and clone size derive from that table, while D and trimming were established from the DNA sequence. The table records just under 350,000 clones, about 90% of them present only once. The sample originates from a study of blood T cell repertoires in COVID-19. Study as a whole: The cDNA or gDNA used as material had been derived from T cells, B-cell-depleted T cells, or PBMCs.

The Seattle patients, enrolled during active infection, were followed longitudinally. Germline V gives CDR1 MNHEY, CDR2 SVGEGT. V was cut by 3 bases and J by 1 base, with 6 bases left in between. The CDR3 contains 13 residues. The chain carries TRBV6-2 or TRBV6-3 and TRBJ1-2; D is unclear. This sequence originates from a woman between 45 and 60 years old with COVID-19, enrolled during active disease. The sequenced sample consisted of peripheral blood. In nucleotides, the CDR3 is TGTGCCAGCAGTTATCAGATTAACTATGGCTACACCTTC. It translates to CASSYQINYGYTF.